The entry that follows covers one T cell receptor (beta chain) sequence. CDR1 is MDHEN, CDR2 SYDVKM, per germline. Trimming took 5 bases from V and 7 from J, leaving 17 bases between them. CDR3 length: 14 residues. This record comes from a study of blood T cell repertoires in COVID-19. Study-level background: The United States, Italy and Spain supplied acute and convalescent COVID-19 samples. Sample material is recorded as cDNA or gDNA derived from T cells, B-cell-depleted T cells, or PBMCs.

Authors' processing steps: How many nucleated cells were present was estimated from reference gene primer amplification. Sequenced by immunoSEQ multiplex PCR; TCRdb stores in-frame clones only, minus some. D and trimming come from the DNA, and the V and J calls and clone size come from that table. The data contain 150,000 to 200,000 clones, roughly 77% of them singletons. The Seattle patients, enrolled during active infection, were followed longitudinally. The sequencing sample was made of peripheral blood. The sequence was obtained from a woman aged 40 to 55 with COVID-19, enrolled during active disease. The chain couples TRBV28 to TRBJ1-1; the D is unclear. CDR3 protein: CASSTTARLGEAFF. CDR3 bases: TGTGCCAGCAGTACCACAGCCAGGCTTGGTGAAGCTTTCTTT.